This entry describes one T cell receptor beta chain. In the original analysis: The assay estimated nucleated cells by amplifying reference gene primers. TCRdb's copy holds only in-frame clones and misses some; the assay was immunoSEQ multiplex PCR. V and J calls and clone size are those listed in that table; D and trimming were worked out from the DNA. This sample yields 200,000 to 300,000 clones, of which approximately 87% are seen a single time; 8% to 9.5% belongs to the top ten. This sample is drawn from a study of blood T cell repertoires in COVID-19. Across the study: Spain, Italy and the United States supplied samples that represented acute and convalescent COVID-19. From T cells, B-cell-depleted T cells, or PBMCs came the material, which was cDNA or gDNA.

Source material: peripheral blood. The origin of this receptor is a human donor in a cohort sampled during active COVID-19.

The CDR3 DNA reads as TGTGCCATCAGCCCCCAGGGGCCAGGTACTGAAGCTTTCTTT. Translation: CAISPQGPGTEAFF. This chain joins TRBV10-3 and TRBJ1-1; possibly TRBD1 for D (6 bases). The length of the CDR3 is 14 residues. In germline, CDR1 is ENHRY, CDR2 SYGVKD. Trimming took off 6 bases at V and 5 bases at J, with 16 bases between the two ends.